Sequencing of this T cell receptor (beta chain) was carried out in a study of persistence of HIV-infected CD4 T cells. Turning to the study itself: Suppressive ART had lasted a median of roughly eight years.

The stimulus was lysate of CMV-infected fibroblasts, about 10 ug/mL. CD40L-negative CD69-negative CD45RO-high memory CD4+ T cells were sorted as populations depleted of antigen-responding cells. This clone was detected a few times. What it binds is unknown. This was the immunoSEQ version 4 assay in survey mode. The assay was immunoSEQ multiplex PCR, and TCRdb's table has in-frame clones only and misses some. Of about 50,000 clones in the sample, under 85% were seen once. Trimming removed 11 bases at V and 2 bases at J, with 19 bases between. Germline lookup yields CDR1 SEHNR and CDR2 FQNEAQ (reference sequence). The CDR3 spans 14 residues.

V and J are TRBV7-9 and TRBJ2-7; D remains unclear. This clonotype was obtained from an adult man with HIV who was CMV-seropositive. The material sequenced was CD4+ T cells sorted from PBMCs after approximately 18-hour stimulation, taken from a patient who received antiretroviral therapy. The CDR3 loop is CAGERFTLTYEQYF. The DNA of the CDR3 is TGTGCCGGTGAGCGTTTTACATTAACCTACGAGCAGTACTTC.